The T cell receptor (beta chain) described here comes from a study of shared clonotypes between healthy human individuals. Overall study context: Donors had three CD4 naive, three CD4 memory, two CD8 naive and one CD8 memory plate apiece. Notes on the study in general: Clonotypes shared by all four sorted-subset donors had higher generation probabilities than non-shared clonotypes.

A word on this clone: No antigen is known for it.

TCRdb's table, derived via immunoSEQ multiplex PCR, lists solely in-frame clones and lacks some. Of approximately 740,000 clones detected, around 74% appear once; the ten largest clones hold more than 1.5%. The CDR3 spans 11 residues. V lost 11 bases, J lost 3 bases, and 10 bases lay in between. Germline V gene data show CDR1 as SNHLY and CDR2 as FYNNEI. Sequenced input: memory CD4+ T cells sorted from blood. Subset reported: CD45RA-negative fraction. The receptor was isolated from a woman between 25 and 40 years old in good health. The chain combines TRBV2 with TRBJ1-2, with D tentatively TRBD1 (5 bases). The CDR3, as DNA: TGTGCCGGAGGGACCCACTATGGCTACACCTTC. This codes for CAGGTHYGYTF.